These 9 T cell receptor beta chains came from one sample sequenced in a study of shared clonotypes between healthy human individuals. Measured with immunoSEQ multiplex PCR; TCRdb has only the in-frame clones, and not every one. The sample includes under 650,000 clones, 95% to 97% of them seen just once. Sequenced input: naive CD4+ T cells sorted from blood. Subset given: CD45RA+ positively selected. The receptors come from a woman aged 30 to 39 in good health.

The CDR3 DNA reads as TGTGCCAGTGCGAGGGCCGTCTCCTACAATGAGCAGTTCTTC. The encoded protein is CASARAVSYNEQFF. The V call is TRBV27, the J call TRBJ2-1; perhaps TRBD2 as D (5 bases). The length of the CDR3 is 14 residues. Per germline, CDR1 MNHEY and CDR2 SMNVEV (reference sequence). V lost 9 bases to trimming and J lost 0 bases, with 12 bases between them.

Notes on this clone: This sample includes further DNA sequences coding for the same CDR3. The chain is built from TRBV15 and TRBJ2-7; D unclear. This CDR3 contains 12 residues. CDR1 is LNHNV, CDR2 YYDKDF, per germline (reference sequence). Trimming left V 0 bases short and J 4 bases short, with 4 bases between. The CDR3 reads CATSRDGYEQYF. In DNA, the CDR3 is TGTGCCACCAGCAGAGACGGGTACGAGCAGTACTTC.

The genes are TRBV11-1 and TRBJ1-2; TRBD1 might be the D (5 bases). Germline lookup yields CDR1 SGHAT and CDR2 FQDESV (reference sequence). Trimming cost V 5 bases and J 4 bases, with 20 bases left between them. The CDR3 covers 16 residues. As DNA, the CDR3 is TGTGCCAGCAGCCAAGCTCAGGGTGAATTGAGCTATGGCTACACCTTC. Protein product: CASSQAQGELSYGYTF.

The chain links TRBV28 to TRBJ2-7; possible D gene TRBD2, 5 bases. This CDR3 is 14 amino acids long. V was pared by 5 bases and J by 4 bases, with 15 bases between. Germline CDR1 is MDHEN and CDR2 is SYDVKM. CDR3: CASSPPSYSYEQYF. The CDR3 bases are TGTGCCAGCAGTCCTCCTAGCTACTCTTACGAGCAGTACTTC.

This chain connects TRBV19 to TRBJ2-7, with D maybe TRBD2 (6 bases). The CDR3 is 12 residues long. V dropped 2 bases and J dropped 6 bases, with 8 bases sitting between them. From germline, CDR1 is LNHDA and CDR2 SQIVND (reference sequence). The CDR3 DNA sequence: TGTGCCAGTAGTATAACGGGGGTCGAGCAGTACTTC. Residues: CASSITGVEQYF.

The gene calls are TRBV19 and TRBJ2-5; 8 nucleotides line up with TRBD1. The closer fit of TRBJ2-7 to the DNA end suggests the J call may be wrong. CDR1 LNHDA and CDR2 SQIVND come from the germline V gene (reference sequence). CDR3 length: 14 residues. CDR3 region: CASTKSGGEYEQYF. The CDR3 bases are TGTGCCAGTACTAAATCAGGGGGCGAATACGAGCAGTACTTC.

The V gene is TRBV19, the J gene TRBJ2-1; possibly TRBD1 for D (6 bases). Germline CDR1 is LNHDA and CDR2 is SQIVND (reference sequence). This CDR3 is built from 15 residues. Trimming cost V 4 bases and J 4 bases, with 14 bases left between them. CDR3 amino acids: CASSTKEGVYNEQFF. Here the CDR3 DNA reads TGTGCCAGTAGTACAAAAGAGGGGGTTTACAATGAGCAGTTCTTC.

The chain couples TRBV6-5 to TRBJ2-5; the D is unclear. TRBJ2-7 explains the end of the DNA better; the J call may be wrong. CDR1 MNHEY and CDR2 SVGAGI come from the germline V gene. This CDR3 spans 14 amino acids. Here the CDR3 reads CASSYGPTGYEQYF. The CDR3 DNA reads as TGTGCCAGCAGTTACGGACCGACTGGCTACGAGCAGTACTTC.

This chain joins TRBV6-6 and TRBJ2-2; possibly TRBD2 for D (6 bases). Germline CDR1 is MNHNY and CDR2 is SVGAGI (reference sequence). Trimming removed 7 bases from V and 2 bases from J, with 14 bases in between. CDR3 length equals 15 residues. This CDR3 reads CASIARTTNTGELFF. Here the CDR3 DNA reads TGTGCCAGCATCGCTCGGACTACTAACACCGGGGAGCTGTTTTTT.